The 4 T cell receptor beta chains listed next were all sequenced from one sample in a study of T cells in Graves' hyperthyroidism and ophthalmopathy. Authors of the study amplified TCR beta CDR3 regions from RNA transcripts. The TCR CDR3 first-round RT-PCR relied on the HTBI primer set. TCRdb reprocessed the multiplex PCR reads with MiXCR, giving one entry per CDR3 protein. Of about 290,000 distinct CDR3 sequences in the sample, 13% to 15% were seen once. Sequenced sample: blood. The receptors derive from a woman aged 45-59 years with Graves' hyperthyroidism that later progressed to Graves' ophthalmopathy.

Ten or more counts support this clonotype. The rearrangement links TRBV18 to TRBJ2-1; 10 nucleotides match TRBD1. This CDR3 is built from 15 residues. CDR1 is KGHSH, CDR2 LQKENI, per germline. The J segment lost 7 bases and the V segment lost 3 bases, leaving 6 bases of the junction unmatched. For the CDR3, the DNA is TGTGCCAGCTCACCTAATACGGGACAGGGGAATGAGCAGTTCTTC. It yields the protein CASSPNTGQGNEQFF.

The sample holds many counts of this clonotype. The chain combines TRBV10-3 with TRBJ2-2; TRBD1 matches 7 bases. The CDR3 is 18 residues long. J gave up 3 bases and V 0 bases, and 10 bases lay outside the gene matches. The germline CDR1 and CDR2 sequences are ENHRY and SYGVKD. CDR3 residues: CAISESGVGQVHTGELFF. The CDR3 coding sequence is TGTGCCATCAGTGAGTCCGGGGTTGGACAGGTTCACACCGGGGAGCTGTTTTTT.

The V call is TRBV9, the J call TRBJ2-2; 12 nucleotides match TRBD2. This CDR3 contains 17 residues. CDR1 and CDR2 from the germline V gene are SGDLS and YYNGEE. J lost 3 bases, V lost 1 base, and 4 bases had no gene match. CDR3 protein: CASSVSSGREDTGELFF. The CDR3 DNA reads TGTGCCAGCAGCGTATCTAGCGGGAGGGAAGACACCGGGGAGCTGTTTTTT.

This clonotype came up a few times. The chain employs TRBV7-6 and TRBJ2-3; D remains ambiguous. The CDR3 consists of 13 residues. V shed 6 bases and J shed 3 bases, with 10 bases lying between them. The germline V gene encodes CDR1 SGHVS and CDR2 FNYEAQ. The CDR3 DNA is TGTGCCAGCAGTCCGGTTAGGACAGATACGCAGTATTTT. It specifies CASSPVRTDTQYF.